This T cell receptor (beta chain) originates from a study of cytomegalovirus exposure and HLA in healthy donors. Both 60 Vbeta primers and 13 Jbeta primers went into the PCR. The repertoire was sequenced with immunoSEQ multiplex PCR; TCRdb's copy has only in-frame clones and lacks some. The sample holds roughly 150,000 clones; approximately 80% are singletons and the top ten take around 6.6%. The V gene lost 7 bases and the J gene lost 6 bases, with 30 bases spanning the gap. The CDR3 is 19 residues long. The chain combines TRBV23-1 with TRBJ2-2; a possible D gene is TRBD1 (5 bases). Being an ORF, TRBV23-1 has a function that is uncertain. The source is a woman between 45 and 65 years old in good health and CMV-seropositive. The sample comprised PBMCs. DNA of the CDR3: TGCGCCAGCAACTTACCCTCCTCCGTAGGCAGGGCGTTTTCCGGGGAGCTGTTTTTT. Translating gives CASNLPSSVGRAFSGELFF.